Presented here are 8 T cell receptor beta chains from one specimen sequenced in a study of T cell responses to AZD1222 COVID-19 vaccine. Produced via immunoSEQ multiplex PCR; TCRdb's table is partial and in-frame only. The table lists 150,000 to 180,000 clones, under 95% of them singletons. Sample: peripheral blood, taken on day 0 of AZD1222 vaccination. The receptor source for this set is an adult in good health.

This clone was recorded only once. This chain joins TRBV5-1 and TRBJ1-1; D is ambiguous. Trimming removed 0 bases from V and 1 base from J, with 10 bases in between. Germline assignment: CDR1 SGHRS and CDR2 YFSETQ. CDR3 length equals 15 residues. The CDR3 sequence: CASSLGRVQNTEAFF. CDR3 bases: TGCGCCAGCAGCTTGGGGAGGGTACAGAACACTGAAGCTTTCTTT.

The rearrangement links TRBV3-1 (or the pseudogene TRBV3-2) to TRBJ1-6, with D possibly matching TRBD1 (5 bases). Trimming removed 0 bases at V and 8 bases at J, with 11 bases between. Germline V gene data show CDR1 as LGHDT and CDR2 as YNNKEL (reference sequence). This CDR3 spans 15 amino acids. The CDR3, as DNA: TGTGCCAGCAGCCAAGAACGGCAGGGAGATTCACCCCTCCACTTT. Translated, it gives CASSQERQGDSPLHF.

The V and J genes are TRBV29-1 and TRBJ1-2, with a weak D call TRBD1 (6 bases). Germline assignment: CDR1 SQVTM and CDR2 ANQGSEA. Trimming cost V 6 bases and J 8 bases, with 34 bases left between them. The CDR3 runs 18 residues. CDR3 sequence reads: CSVLVQGLKGRSDGGYTF. The CDR3 coding sequence is TGCAGCGTCCTAGTGCAGGGGCTAAAAGGGCGTTCGGATGGGGGCTACACCTTC.

The chain joins TRBV19 to TRBJ2-2; 8 positions agree with TRBD2. The CDR3 loop spans 15 amino acids. Germline lookup yields CDR1 LNHDA and CDR2 SQIVND (reference sequence). The V gene end was trimmed by 7 bases and the J gene end by 1 base; junction bases not matched to a gene: 5. CDR3 coding DNA: TGTGCCAGTACCACAAGCGGGAGGAACACCGGGGAGCTGTTTTTT. Its translation is CASTTSGRNTGELFF. The whole variable domain, filled in from reference TRBV19 and TRBJ2-2, reads DGGITQSPKYLFRKEGQNVTLSCEQNLNHDAMYWYRQDPGQGLRLIYYSQIVNDFQKGDIAEGYSVSREKKESFPLTVTSAQKNPTAFYLCASTTSGRNTGELFFGEGSRLTVL.

The chain is built from TRBV12-3 or TRBV12-4 and TRBJ1-4; no reliable D call. This CDR3 is 13 amino acids long. Trimming stripped 9 bases from V and 0 bases from J, with 8 bases between. CDR3 bases: TGTGCCAGTTCGGCTGCAACTAATGAAAAACTGTTTTTT. Protein: CASSAATNEKLFF.

This clone appeared once. The genes are TRBV30 and TRBJ2-7; 13 bases are shared with TRBD2. The CDR3 is made up of 14 amino acids. From germline, CDR1 is GTSNPN and CDR2 SVGIG (reference sequence). J was trimmed by 3 bases and V by 6 bases; bases with no gene match: 5. The CDR3 protein is CACRLAGGLYEQYF. CDR3 coding DNA: TGTGCCTGCAGACTAGCGGGGGGTCTCTACGAGCAGTACTTC.

The chain employs TRBV3-1 (or the pseudogene TRBV3-2) and TRBJ2-7, with a tentative D call TRBD1 (5 bases). Trimming removed 0 bases at V and 7 bases at J, with 13 bases between. The CDR3 covers 14 residues. Germline CDR1 is LGHDT and CDR2 is YNNKEL (reference sequence). The DNA for the CDR3 is TGTGCCAGCAGCCAAGATAGTTATAAGGGGGAGCAGTACTTC. Its protein is CASSQDSYKGEQYF.

This clone came up once. This chain links TRBV5-1 with TRBJ2-5; 11 positions agree with TRBD1. The CDR3 length is 15 residues. The junction had 7 bases not matched to a gene; V was cut back by 4 bases and J by 5 bases. Germline CDR1 and CDR2: SGHRS and YFSETQ. CDR3 nucleotides: TGCGCCAGCAGCAGGACAGGGGGCGCCGACGAGACCCAGTACTTC. Its translation is CASSRTGGADETQYF.